This paragraph covers one T cell receptor beta chain sequence. Its specific antigen is unknown. No base quality information exists; no much larger clone differs at one position. The library was produced with the immunoSEQ multiplex PCR assay. The deep sequencing platform assayed about 10^5 TCR templates per sample. Genomic DNA extracted from sorted T cells was used for TCRbeta CDR3 sequencing. The paper's processing steps were these. The R programming language was used for the clonal analysis of the TCRbeta CDR3 data. Alloreactive CD4+ and CD8+ clones were identified by comparing unstimulated samples to CFSE-low samples taken after the reaction. Regulatory or non-regulatory origin of alloreactive CD4+ clones was assigned by matching sequences to the sorted unstimulated Treg and non-Treg repertoires. This immuneACCESS table, as held by TCRdb, lists in-frame sequences with V and J called but not all clones. Of the missing ones, under half trace to an unresolved V gene in checked studies; the others have no known cause. That table furnishes V, J and clone size, whereas the DNA furnished D and trimming. The sample table holds approximately 98,000 clones, of which about 93% were seen once. Roughly 1.3% of the sample lies in the top ten.

These data originate in a study of siplizumab effects on memory and regulatory T cells (dated by TCRdb to the late 2010s). General notes on the study: The study examined how the anti-CD2 antibody siplizumab affects alloreactive T-cell subsets in allogeneic mixed lymphocyte reactions built from human PBMCs.

The paper as a whole reports these results and caveats: Sequences below about 10^-5 frequency were poorly captured, so only a minor fraction of alloreactive clones could be mapped to unstimulated subsets. In reactions with siplizumab, an average of roughly 69% of mappable alloreactive CD4+ clones were Treg-derived, compared with 26.9% in control reactions. Siplizumab significantly reduced the cumulative frequency of alloreactive sequences traceable to unstimulated CD4+ memory T cells. Whether proliferating Tregs from siplizumab cultures actually had suppressive function was not functionally confirmed. About 75-95% of proliferating CD4+ or CD8+ clones could not be given a naive or memory phenotype. Greater diversity appeared to be present in unstimulated naive T cells than in memory T cells, and a substantial contribution to the alloresponse seemed to be made by naive cells.

The germline V and J ends show losses of 0 bases and 7 bases respectively, and no gene match explains 5 bases of the junction. The CDR3 spans 16 residues, from the cysteine through the phenylalanine. This entry keeps only the CDR3 DNA: 48 bases, framed from base 1. The germline V gene sets CDR1 to SGHNT and CDR2 to YENEEA. TCRbeta CDR3 sequencing was performed on sorted unstimulated T cells and on proliferating T cells recovered from mixed lymphocyte reactions. Fresh whole blood from 9 to 11 HLA-typed healthy donors was used to isolate PBMCs. Unstimulated CD4+ non-regulatory T cells were FACS-sorted to map the origin of alloreactive clones.

The TCR comes from a human donor in good health. In this chain, TRBV11-3 is recombined with TRBJ2-1, and 11 bases in between align with TRBD2. Input material: non-Treg CD4+ T cells sorted from blood. In light of the paper, this sample's cell subset or site label describes: FACS-sorted unstimulated CD4+ non-regulatory T cells. The CDR3 region has the sequence CASSLEIAGGPNEQFF. DNA sequence: TGTGCCAGCAGCTTAGAGATAGCGGGAGGGCCAAATGAGCAGTTCTTC. With all but the CDR3 taken from the reference TRBV11-3 and TRBJ2-1 genes, the full variable domain is: EAGVVQSPRYKIIEKKQPVAFWCNPISGHNTLYWYLQNLGQGPELLIRYENEEAVDDSQLPKDRFSAERLKGVDSTLKIQPAELGDSAVYLCASSLEIAGGPNEQFFGPGTRLTVL.